This passage covers 20 T cell receptor beta chains from one sample sequenced in a study of T cells in Graves' hyperthyroidism and ophthalmopathy. Template material for amplifying TCR beta CDR3 regions consisted of RNA transcripts. An initial round of RT-PCR targeting the TCR CDR3 relied on the HTBI primer set. TCRdb reprocessed the multiplex PCR reads with MiXCR, giving one entry per CDR3 protein. The repertoire holds some 300,000 distinct CDR3 sequences, with roughly a fifth as singletons. Input material: blood. The receptors here all came from a man in his fifties with Graves' ophthalmopathy.

The genes are TRBV4-2 and TRBJ2-2; D perhaps matches TRBD1 (5 bases). This CDR3 has 14 amino acids. The V gene's germline CDR1 is LGHNA and CDR2 YNFKEQ. Trimming removed 2 bases at V and 7 bases at J, with 11 bases between. The CDR3 protein is CASSQRGRDGELFF. In DNA, the CDR3 is TGTGCCAGCAGCCAAAGGGGCCGTGACGGGGAGCTGTTTTTT.

The chain employs TRBV20-1 and TRBJ1-2, with a weak D call TRBD1 (5 bases). CDR1 DFQATT and CDR2 SNEGSKA come from the germline V gene (reference sequence). This CDR3 has 13 amino acids. V was trimmed by 0 bases and J by 5 bases, leaving 10 bases between them. The DNA of the CDR3 is TGCAGTGCTAGAGAGGGGGGACCTTATGGCTACACCTTC. Its protein product is CSAREGGPYGYTF.

V is TRBV5-4 and J is TRBJ2-7; 8 nucleotides match TRBD1. V shed 0 bases and J 2 bases; nucleotides not matched to a gene: 4. Germline CDR1 reads SGHNT; CDR2 reads YYREEE (reference sequence). This CDR3 has 15 amino acids. The CDR3 nucleotides are TGTGCCAGCAGCTTGGGCAGGACAGGGACCTACGAGCAGTACTTC. Protein: CASSLGRTGTYEQYF.

The chain uses TRBV24-1 and TRBJ1-5; D remains ambiguous. In germline, CDR1 is KGHDR, CDR2 SFDVKD. The CDR3 consists of 13 residues. Trimming removed 9 bases from V and 4 bases from J, with 12 bases in between. The CDR3 here is CATRESGNQPQHF. The CDR3 region has the DNA TGTGCCACCCGGGAGTCCGGGAATCAGCCCCAGCATTTT.

This clonotype was recorded at least ten times. The V and J genes are TRBV7-9 and TRBJ2-5; the match to TRBD2 covers 7 bases. The CDR3 spans 15 residues. CDR1 is SEHNR, CDR2 FQNEAQ, per germline (reference sequence). V was clipped by 2 bases and J by 1 base; unmatched bases: 4. CDR3 in amino acids: CASSLWVAGQETQYF. The CDR3 bases are TGTGCCAGCAGCTTATGGGTAGCGGGCCAAGAGACCCAGTACTTC.

This clonotype was seen only a few times. This chain uses TRBV6-1 with TRBJ1-4; D gene ambiguous. Germline V gene data show CDR1 as MNHNS and CDR2 as SASEGT. This CDR3 comprises 14 residues. With 5 bases removed from V and 7 bases from J, the gap between germline ends came to 14 bases. The CDR3 region has the DNA TGTGCCAGCAGTCGGGTGGGGTGGGCTGAAAAACTGTTTTTT. Protein product: CASSRVGWAEKLFF.

This CDR3 is CAWRSGTGITEAFF. The DNA for the CDR3 is TGTGCCTGGAGGTCCGGGACAGGTATTACTGAAGCTTTCTTT. The chain employs TRBV30 and TRBJ1-1; 8 bases are a match to TRBD1. The CDR3 sequence is 14 residues long. J gave up 5 bases and V 3 bases, and 8 bases lay outside the gene matches. The germline V gene has CDR1 GTSNPN and CDR2 SVGIG (reference sequence).

This clonotype was counted many times. The chain employs TRBV30 and TRBJ1-5; maybe TRBD1 (6 bases). Germline V lookup: CDR1 GTSNPN, CDR2 SVGIG (reference sequence). The ends were cut back, 0 bases at V and 6 bases at J, with 18 bases in the middle. This CDR3 contains 16 residues. The CDR3 is CAWSVQGRPGGQPQHF. In nucleotides, the CDR3 is TGTGCCTGGAGTGTACAGGGCAGGCCCGGGGGTCAGCCCCAGCATTTT.

This clonotype was found a few times. The chain links TRBV27 to TRBJ2-7; 13 bases match TRBD2. CDR3 size: 17 residues. Germline trimming cut 4 bases from V and 4 bases from J; bases unmatched to any gene: 10. Germline assignment: CDR1 MNHEY and CDR2 SMNVEV (reference sequence). This CDR3 is CASSSGTSGMGGYEQYF. The DNA for the CDR3 is TGTGCCAGCAGTTCCGGGACTAGCGGGATGGGAGGATACGAGCAGTACTTC.

V gene TRBV20-1 combines with J gene TRBJ2-7; TRBD2 aligns across 8 bases. Germline CDR1 is DFQATT and CDR2 is SNEGSKA (reference sequence). There are 16 residues in the CDR3. J lost 6 bases, V lost 6 bases, and 19 bases had no gene match. The CDR3 region has the DNA TGCAGTGCGAGCCCCGAGACTAGCGCCCCCTCCCGCGAGCAGTACTTC. It specifies CSASPETSAPSREQYF.

In its sample, this clonotype was seen a few times. The rearrangement links TRBV6-1 to TRBJ2-7; no clear D. The CDR3 runs to 12 residues. Germline V gene sequence: CDR1 MNHNS, CDR2 SASEGT. V lost 10 bases and J lost 1, with 11 bases in between. The CDR3 region has the DNA TGTGCCACCCGACTGGATTCCTACGAGCAGTACTTC. Its protein product is CATRLDSYEQYF.

This clonotype was recorded at least ten times. The rearrangement uses TRBV3-1 and TRBJ2-5; weak D call: TRBD1 (6 bases). The V gene's germline CDR1 is LGHDT and CDR2 YNNKEL (reference sequence). Trimming removed 0 bases at V and 5 bases at J, with 16 bases between. This CDR3 spans 16 amino acids. CDR3 protein: CASSQDAGVPTETQYF. CDR3 in DNA: TGTGCCAGCAGCCAAGACGCAGGGGTTCCTACGGAGACCCAGTACTTC.

This clonotype has at least ten counts. This chain connects TRBV30 to TRBJ1-2; D is ambiguous. The CDR3 extends over 13 amino acids. V shed 4 bases and J shed 6 bases, with 15 bases lying between them. Germline CDR1 reads GTSNPN; CDR2 reads SVGIG (reference sequence). The CDR3 here is CAWIGPGWDGYTF. The DNA for the CDR3 is TGTGCCTGGATCGGGCCCGGTTGGGATGGCTACACCTTC.

This clonotype was recorded at least ten times. The V and J genes are TRBV3-1 and TRBJ2-7; no clear D gene. With 1 base removed from V and 0 bases from J, the gap between germline ends came to 7 bases. The CDR3 totals 14 residues. Germline CDR1 reads LGHDT; CDR2 reads YNNKEL (reference sequence). CDR3 in amino acids: CASSQVVSSYEQYF. In DNA, the CDR3 is TGTGCCAGCAGCCAAGTTGTAAGCTCCTACGAGCAGTACTTC.

There are many counts of this clonotype. V and J are TRBV11-2 and TRBJ2-7, with 9 bases identical to TRBD1. J was trimmed by 6 bases and V by 3 bases; bases with no gene match: 6. Germline V gives CDR1 SGHAT, CDR2 FQNNGV. The CDR3 is made up of 14 amino acids. CDR3 loop: CASSLMEDRGEQYF. CDR3 coding DNA: TGTGCCAGCAGCTTGATGGAGGACAGGGGCGAGCAGTACTTC.

On this clonotype: The junction departs from germline at one end; a sequencing error may be responsible. The gene calls are TRBV29-1 and TRBJ1-4; 7 bases line up with TRBD1. This CDR3 comprises 13 residues. Per the germline V gene, CDR1 is SQVTM and CDR2 is ANQGSEA. The CDR3, as DNA: TGCAACGTTGCAGGGGGGGTCGGTGAAAAACTGTTTTTT. Amino acid sequence: CNVAGGVGEKLFF. The entire variable domain, with the rest obtained from reference TRBV29-1 and TRBJ1-4, is as follows: SAVISQKPSRDICQRGTSLTIQCQVDSQVTMMFWYRQQPGQSLTLIATANQGSEATYESGFVIDKFPISRPNLTFSTLTVSNMSPEDSSIYLCNVAGGVGEKLFFGSGTQLSVL.

This clonotype was observed a handful of times. The chain combines TRBV3-1 with TRBJ2-1, with 7 bases matching TRBD2. CDR1 and CDR2 (germline): LGHDT, YNNKEL (reference sequence). This CDR3 comprises 13 residues. V dropped 3 bases and J dropped 12; count of bases not matched to a gene: 8. The chain's CDR3 is CASSQGLPTVQFF. The CDR3 DNA reads as TGTGCCAGCAGCCAGGGACTACCCACAGTGCAGTTCTTC.

The table lists this clonotype with a few counts. V gene TRBV27 combines with J gene TRBJ1-5; D may be TRBD1 (5 bases). CDR1 and CDR2 (germline): MNHEY, SMNVEV (reference sequence). Trimming pared 3 bases from V and 0 bases from J, leaving 12 bases between. There are 16 residues in the CDR3. The CDR3 region is CASSFEGPLSNQPQHF. For the CDR3, the DNA is TGTGCCAGCAGTTTCGAGGGACCGCTTAGCAATCAGCCCCAGCATTTT.

Ten or more counts support this clonotype. This chain links TRBV11-1 with TRBJ1-4; D unresolved. This CDR3 spans 15 amino acids. V was shortened by 4 bases and J by 4 bases, with 13 bases between the two germline ends. The germline CDR1 and CDR2 sequences are SGHAT and FQDESV (reference sequence). The CDR3 loop is CASSSSGRLNEKLFF. DNA for the CDR3: TGTGCCAGCAGCTCCTCGGGCCGCCTTAATGAAAAACTGTTTTTT.

This clonotype has just a few counts. The CDR3 coding sequence is TGCGCCAGCAGCTTGATCGGGCAGGCAAGCTCTGGAAACACCATATATTTT. It translates to CASSLIGQASSGNTIYF. The chain has TRBV5-1 and TRBJ1-3; no clear D gene. Germline V gene data show CDR1 as SGHRS and CDR2 as YFSETQ. V lost 1 base and J 0 bases, leaving 14 bases between the germline ends. The CDR3 sequence is 17 residues long.